The clone carrying this T cell receptor beta chain was observed a few times. Its antigen is unidentified. PCR employed 60 Vbeta and 13 Jbeta primers. Produced via immunoSEQ multiplex PCR; TCRdb's table is partial and in-frame only. The data hold around 200,000 clones, with around 74% observed a single time. The data are from a study of cytomegalovirus exposure and HLA in healthy donors. The study's findings and limits: Among the sequence variants, a highly shared cluster was likely an artifact of sequencing.

CDR1 and CDR2 (germline): MNHNS, SASEGT. There are 13 residues in the CDR3. V was pared by 4 bases and J by 2 bases, with 8 bases between. The sample was PBMCs. This chain joins TRBV6-1 and TRBJ1-1, with a tentative D call TRBD1 (6 bases). This TCR came from a female donor in good health and CMV-seronegative. The chain's CDR3 is CASSAGANTEAFF. The CDR3 nucleotides are TGTGCCAGCAGTGCAGGGGCCAACACTGAAGCTTTCTTT.